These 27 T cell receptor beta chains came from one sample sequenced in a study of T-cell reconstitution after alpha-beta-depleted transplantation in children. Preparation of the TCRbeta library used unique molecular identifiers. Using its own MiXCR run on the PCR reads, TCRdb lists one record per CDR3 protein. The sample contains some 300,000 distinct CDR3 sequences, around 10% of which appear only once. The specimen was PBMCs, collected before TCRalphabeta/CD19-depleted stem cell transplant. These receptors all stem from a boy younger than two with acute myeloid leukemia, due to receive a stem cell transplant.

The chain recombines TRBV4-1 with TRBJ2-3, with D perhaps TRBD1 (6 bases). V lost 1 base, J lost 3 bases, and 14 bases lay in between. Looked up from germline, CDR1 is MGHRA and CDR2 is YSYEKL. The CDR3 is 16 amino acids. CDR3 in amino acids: CASSQVRRTGTDTQYF. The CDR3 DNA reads TGCGCCAGCAGCCAAGTCCGGAGAACAGGGACAGATACGCAGTATTTT.

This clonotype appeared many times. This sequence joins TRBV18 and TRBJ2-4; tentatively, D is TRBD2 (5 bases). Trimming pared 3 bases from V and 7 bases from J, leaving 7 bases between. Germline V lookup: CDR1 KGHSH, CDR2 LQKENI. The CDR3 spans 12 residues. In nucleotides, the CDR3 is TGTGCCAGCTCACCCGTAGCGAACATTCAGTACTTC. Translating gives CASSPVANIQYF.

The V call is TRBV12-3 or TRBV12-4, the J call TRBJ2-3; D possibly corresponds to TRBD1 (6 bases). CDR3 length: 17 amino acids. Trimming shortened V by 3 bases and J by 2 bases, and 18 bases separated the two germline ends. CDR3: CASSLAYRGQNTDTQYF. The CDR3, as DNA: TGTGCCAGCAGTTTGGCTTACCGGGGACAAAACACAGATACGCAGTATTTT.

CDR3 DNA: TGTGCCAGCAGTTTACTAGCGGGTGTATGGGTCCAAGAGACCCAGTACTTC. The encoded protein is CASSLLAGVWVQETQYF. The V and J genes are TRBV7-2 and TRBJ2-5; 9 nucleotides agree with TRBD2. Unmatched junction bases numbered 12, after V lost 6 bases and J lost 1 base. The CDR3 contains 17 residues. Germline V CDR1 and CDR2: SGHTA, FQGNSA.

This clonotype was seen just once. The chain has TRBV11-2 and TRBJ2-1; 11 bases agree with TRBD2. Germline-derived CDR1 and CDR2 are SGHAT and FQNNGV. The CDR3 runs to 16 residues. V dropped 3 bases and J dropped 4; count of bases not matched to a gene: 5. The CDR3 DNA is TGTGCCAGCAGCTTCTTAGCGGGAGGGCAATACAATGAGCAGTTCTTC. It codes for CASSFLAGGQYNEQFF.

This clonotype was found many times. CDR3 in amino acids: CASSFGPTSIRETQYF. Here the CDR3 DNA reads TGTGCCAGCAGTTTTGGTCCGACTAGCATCAGGGAGACCCAGTACTTC. This chain joins TRBV28 and TRBJ2-5, with 7 positions matching TRBD2. Losses at the gene ends were 3 bases for V and 5 bases for J; bases not matched to a gene: 12. There are 16 residues in the CDR3. Germline V CDR1 and CDR2: MDHEN, SYDVKM.

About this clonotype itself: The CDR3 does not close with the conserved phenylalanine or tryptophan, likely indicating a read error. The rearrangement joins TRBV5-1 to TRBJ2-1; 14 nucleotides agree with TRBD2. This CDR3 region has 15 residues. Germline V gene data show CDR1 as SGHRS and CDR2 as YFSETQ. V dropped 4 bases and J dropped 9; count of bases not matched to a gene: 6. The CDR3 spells CASSLGLAGEGEQFV. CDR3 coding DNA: TGCGCCAGCAGCCTGGGACTAGCGGGAGAGGGTGAGCAGTTCGTC.

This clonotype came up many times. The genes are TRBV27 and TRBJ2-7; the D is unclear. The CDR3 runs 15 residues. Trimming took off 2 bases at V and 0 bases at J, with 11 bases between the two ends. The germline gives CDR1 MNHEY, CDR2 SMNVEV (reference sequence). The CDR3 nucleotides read TGTGCCAGCAGTTTAAGTCGACACTACTCCTACGAGCAGTACTTC. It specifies CASSLSRHYSYEQYF.

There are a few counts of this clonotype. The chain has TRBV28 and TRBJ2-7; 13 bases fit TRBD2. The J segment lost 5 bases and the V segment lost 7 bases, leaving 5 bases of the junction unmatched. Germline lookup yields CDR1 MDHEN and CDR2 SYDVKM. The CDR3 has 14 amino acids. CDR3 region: CASKLGLAGNEQYF. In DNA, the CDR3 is TGTGCCAGCAAATTGGGACTAGCGGGAAACGAGCAGTACTTC.

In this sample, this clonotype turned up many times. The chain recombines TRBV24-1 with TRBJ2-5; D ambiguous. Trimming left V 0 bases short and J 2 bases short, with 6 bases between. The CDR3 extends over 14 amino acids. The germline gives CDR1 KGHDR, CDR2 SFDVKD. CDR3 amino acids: CATSDLEDQETQYF. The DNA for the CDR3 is TGTGCCACCAGTGATTTGGAGGATCAAGAGACCCAGTACTTC.

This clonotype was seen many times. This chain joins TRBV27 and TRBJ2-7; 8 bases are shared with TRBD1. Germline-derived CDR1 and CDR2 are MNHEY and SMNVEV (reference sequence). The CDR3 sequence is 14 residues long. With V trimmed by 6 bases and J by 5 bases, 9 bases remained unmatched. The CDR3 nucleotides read TGTGCCAGCAGACCAGGACAGGGTGTCCACGAGCAGTACTTC. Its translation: CASRPGQGVHEQYF.

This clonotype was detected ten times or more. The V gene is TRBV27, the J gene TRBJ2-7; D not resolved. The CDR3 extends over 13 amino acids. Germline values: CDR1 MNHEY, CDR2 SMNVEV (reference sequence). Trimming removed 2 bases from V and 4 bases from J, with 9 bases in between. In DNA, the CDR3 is TGTGCCAGCAGTTTAGGTACGGTATACGAGCAGTACTTC. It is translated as CASSLGTVYEQYF.

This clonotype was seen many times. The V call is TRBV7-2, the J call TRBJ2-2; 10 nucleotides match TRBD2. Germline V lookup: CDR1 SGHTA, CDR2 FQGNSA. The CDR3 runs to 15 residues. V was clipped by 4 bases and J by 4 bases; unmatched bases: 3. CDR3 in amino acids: CASSSLAGGTGELFF. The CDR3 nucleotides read TGTGCCAGCAGCTCCTTAGCGGGGGGCACCGGGGAGCTGTTTTTT.

CDR3 sequence: CAISESTSGGTDTQYF. The CDR3 nucleotides read TGTGCCATCAGTGAGTCAACTAGCGGGGGCACAGATACGCAGTATTTT. The genes are TRBV10-3 and TRBJ2-3; 10 bases are a match to TRBD2. Germline V CDR1 and CDR2: ENHRY, SYGVKD. Unmatched junction bases numbered 1, after V lost 0 bases and J lost 1 base. The CDR3 loop spans 16 amino acids.

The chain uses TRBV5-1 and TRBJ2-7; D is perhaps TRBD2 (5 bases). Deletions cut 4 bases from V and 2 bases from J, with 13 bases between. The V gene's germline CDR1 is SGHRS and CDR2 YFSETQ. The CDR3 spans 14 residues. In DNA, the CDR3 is TGCGCCAGCAGCCGGGATAGTAACACCTACGAGCAGTACTTC. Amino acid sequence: CASSRDSNTYEQYF.

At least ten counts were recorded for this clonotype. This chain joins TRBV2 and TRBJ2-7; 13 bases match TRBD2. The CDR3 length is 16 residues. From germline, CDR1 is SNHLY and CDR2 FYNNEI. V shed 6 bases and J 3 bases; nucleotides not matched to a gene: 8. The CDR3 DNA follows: TGTGCCAGCAGGCTGGGACTAGCGGGGAGCTACTACGAGCAGTACTTC. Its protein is CASRLGLAGSYYEQYF.

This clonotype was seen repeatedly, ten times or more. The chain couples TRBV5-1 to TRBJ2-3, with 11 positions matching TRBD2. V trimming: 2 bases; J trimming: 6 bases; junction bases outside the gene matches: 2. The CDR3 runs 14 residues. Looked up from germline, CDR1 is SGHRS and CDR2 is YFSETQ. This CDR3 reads CASSFGLAGDTQYF. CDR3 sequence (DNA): TGCGCCAGCAGCTTCGGACTAGCGGGTGATACGCAGTATTTT.

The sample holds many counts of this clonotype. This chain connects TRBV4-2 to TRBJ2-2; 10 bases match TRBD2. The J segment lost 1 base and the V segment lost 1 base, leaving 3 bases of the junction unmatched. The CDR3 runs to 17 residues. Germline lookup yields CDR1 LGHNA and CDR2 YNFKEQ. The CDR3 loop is CASSQGRLAGNTGELFF. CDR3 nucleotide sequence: TGTGCCAGCAGCCAAGGGAGACTAGCGGGGAACACCGGGGAGCTGTTTTTT.

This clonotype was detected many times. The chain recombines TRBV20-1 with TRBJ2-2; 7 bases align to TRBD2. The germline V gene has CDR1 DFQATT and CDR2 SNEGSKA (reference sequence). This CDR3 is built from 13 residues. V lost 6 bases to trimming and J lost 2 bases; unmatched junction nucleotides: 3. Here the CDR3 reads CSAPTSNTGELFF. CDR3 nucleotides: TGCAGTGCCCCGACTAGCAACACCGGGGAGCTGTTTTTT.

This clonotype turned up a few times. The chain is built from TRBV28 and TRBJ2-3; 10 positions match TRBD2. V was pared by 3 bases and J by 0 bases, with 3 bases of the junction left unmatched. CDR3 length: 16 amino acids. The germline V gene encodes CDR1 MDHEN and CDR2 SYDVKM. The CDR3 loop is CASSFQRGGSTDTQYF. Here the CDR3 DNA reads TGTGCCAGCAGTTTTCAGCGGGGGGGTAGCACAGATACGCAGTATTTT.

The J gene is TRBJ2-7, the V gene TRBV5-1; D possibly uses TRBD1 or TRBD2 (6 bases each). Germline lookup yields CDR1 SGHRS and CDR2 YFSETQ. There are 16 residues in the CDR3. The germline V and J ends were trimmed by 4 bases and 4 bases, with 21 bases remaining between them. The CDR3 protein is CASSPALGGRSYEQYF. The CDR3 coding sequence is TGCGCCAGCAGCCCAGCCCTTGGGGGGCGTTCGTACGAGCAGTACTTC.

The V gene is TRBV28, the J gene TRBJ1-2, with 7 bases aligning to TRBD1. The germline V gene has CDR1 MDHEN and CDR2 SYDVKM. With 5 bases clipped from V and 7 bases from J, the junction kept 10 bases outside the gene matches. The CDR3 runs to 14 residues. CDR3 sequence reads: CASSPFTDRVGYTF. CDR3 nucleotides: TGTGCCAGCAGTCCATTTACCGACAGGGTTGGCTACACCTTC.

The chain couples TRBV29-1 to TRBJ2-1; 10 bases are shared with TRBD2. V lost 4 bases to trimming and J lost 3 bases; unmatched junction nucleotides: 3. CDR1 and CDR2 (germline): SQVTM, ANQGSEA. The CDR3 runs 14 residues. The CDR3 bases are TGCAGCGTTGTGCCTAGCGGGGGCTACAATGAGCAGTTCTTC. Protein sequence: CSVVPSGGYNEQFF.

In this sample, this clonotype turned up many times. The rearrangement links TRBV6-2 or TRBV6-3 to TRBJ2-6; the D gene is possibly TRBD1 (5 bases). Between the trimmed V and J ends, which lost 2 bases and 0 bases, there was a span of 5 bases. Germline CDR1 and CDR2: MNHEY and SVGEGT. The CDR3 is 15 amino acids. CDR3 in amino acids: CASSYQGSGANVLTF. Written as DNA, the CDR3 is TGTGCCAGCAGTTACCAGGGCTCTGGGGCCAACGTCCTGACTTTC.

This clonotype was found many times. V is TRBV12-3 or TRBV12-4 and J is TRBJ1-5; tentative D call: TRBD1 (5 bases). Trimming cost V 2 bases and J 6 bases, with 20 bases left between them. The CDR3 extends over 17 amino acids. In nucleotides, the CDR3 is TGTGCCAGCAGTTTACGGCTAGGGCCGTCACAGGTTCAGCCCCAGCATTTT. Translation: CASSLRLGPSQVQPQHF.

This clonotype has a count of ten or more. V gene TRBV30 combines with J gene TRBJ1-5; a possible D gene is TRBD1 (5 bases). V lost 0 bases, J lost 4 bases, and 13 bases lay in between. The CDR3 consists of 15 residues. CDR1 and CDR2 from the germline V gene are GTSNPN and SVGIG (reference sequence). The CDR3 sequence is CAWSVGQGRNQPQHF. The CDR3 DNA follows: TGTGCCTGGAGTGTTGGTCAGGGACGAAATCAGCCCCAGCATTTT.

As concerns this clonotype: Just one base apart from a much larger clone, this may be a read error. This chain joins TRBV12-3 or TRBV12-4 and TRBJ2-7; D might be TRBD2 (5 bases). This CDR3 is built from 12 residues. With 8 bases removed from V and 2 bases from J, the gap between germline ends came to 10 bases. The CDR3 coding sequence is TGTGCCAGCTGTACCGGGACCTACGAGCAGTACTTC. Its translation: CASCTGTYEQYF.